One and the same sample provided the 20 T cell receptor beta chains below, sequenced in a study of early T cells in non-severe SARS-CoV-2 infection. TCRdb re-called the 5' RACE reads through MiXCR, storing one row per CDR3 protein. The data show tens of thousands of distinct CDR3 sequences, with about 10% seen just once and under 6% held by the top ten. What was sequenced was whole blood. The receptors derive from an adult who was a healthcare worker with PCR-confirmed SARS-CoV-2 infection or an uninfected control (not recorded which).

The chain carries TRBV12-5 and TRBJ2-7, with D unclear. Germline V gene lookup returns CDR1 LGHNT and CDR2 FRNRAP. This CDR3 is 9 amino acids long. Deletions cut 3 bases from V and 9 bases from J, with 3 bases between. This chain's CDR3 is CASGFVQYF. The DNA of the CDR3 is TGTGCTAGTGGTTTTGTGCAGTACTTC.

This clonotype came up many times. V and J are TRBV12-5 and TRBJ2-3; perhaps TRBD2 as D (6 bases). V was cut by 4 bases and J by 5 bases, with 13 bases left in between. This CDR3 is built from 14 residues. The V gene's germline CDR1 is LGHNT and CDR2 FRNRAP. Here the CDR3 DNA reads TGTGCTAGTGGTTATGACGGGGGTGGAGATACGCAGTATTTT. This gives the protein CASGYDGGGDTQYF.

DNA of the CDR3: TGTGCCAGCCAGCGGGGTAGCAATCAGCCCCAGCATTTT. It specifies CASQRGSNQPQHF. The V call is TRBV7-9, the J call TRBJ1-5, with unresolved D. CDR3 length: 13 amino acids. The V gene's germline CDR1 is SEHNR and CDR2 FQNEAQ (reference sequence). Trimming stripped 8 bases from V and 0 bases from J, with 8 bases between.

This sequence joins TRBV12-3 or TRBV12-4 and TRBJ1-5; D remains unclear. The V end lost 4 bases, the J end lost 2 bases, and 6 bases lay between the germline ends. The CDR3 is 13 residues long. CDR3 nucleotides: TGTGCCAGCAGTTCGAGCCGCAATCAGCCCCAGCATTTT. It translates to CASSSSRNQPQHF.

This clonotype was seen ten or more times. The rearrangement links TRBV4-2 to TRBJ1-2; 8 nucleotides line up with TRBD1. With 4 bases clipped from V and 7 bases from J, the junction kept 11 bases outside the gene matches. The germline gives CDR1 LGHNA, CDR2 YNFKEQ. This CDR3 comprises 15 residues. For the CDR3, the DNA is TGTGCCAGCAGCCCGTTGGGACAGGCGATGAGTGGCTACACCTTC. This gives the protein CASSPLGQAMSGYTF.

This clonotype has at least ten counts. This chain joins TRBV10-3 and TRBJ2-3, with TRBD1 matching over 12 bases. Germline values: CDR1 ENHRY, CDR2 SYGVKD. Losses at the gene ends were 5 bases for V and 8 bases for J; bases not matched to a gene: 5. The CDR3 is 14 amino acids. The CDR3 DNA reads TGTGCCATCAGTTCCGGGACAGGGGGCTTTACGCAGTATTTT. Translated: CAISSGTGGFTQYF.

Note on this clonotype: The CDR3 ends on some other residue instead of the conserved phenylalanine or tryptophan, so this is likely a read error. The DNA is left out, because the CDR3 cannot be placed on it with certainty; the CDR3 is given as TCRdb lists it. The chain carries TRBV29-1 and TRBJ1-4; TRBD1 is the table's D call, not checked against the DNA. The CDR3 length is 8 residues, termini included. Germline V gene sequence: CDR1 SQVTM, CDR2 ANQGSEA. CDR3 residues: CSPGPSKV.

This clonotype occurred many times. The V and J genes are TRBV6-6 and TRBJ2-3; a weak D match, TRBD1 (5 bases). Germline CDR1 reads MNHNY; CDR2 reads SVGAGI (reference sequence). Trimming shortened V by 2 bases and J by 0 bases, and 15 bases separated the two germline ends. The CDR3 runs 17 residues. The CDR3 bases are TGTGCCAGCAGTTACACAGGACGTATCTCTAGCACAGATACGCAGTATTTT. Protein: CASSYTGRISSTDTQYF.

The chain is built from TRBV20-1 and TRBJ2-7; 7 bases agree with TRBD2. V was pared by 0 bases and J by 3 bases, with 8 bases of the junction left unmatched. CDR3 size: 15 residues. Looked up from germline, CDR1 is DFQATT and CDR2 is SNEGSKA (reference sequence). The DNA for the CDR3 is TGCAGTGCTAGAGAGGGCAGCGGGGACGTCTACGAGCAGTACTTC. Residues: CSAREGSGDVYEQYF.

A few counts support this clonotype. This chain uses TRBV7-9 with TRBJ2-7; D possibly corresponds to TRBD1 (5 bases). The V and J ends lost 1 base and 1 base respectively, with 8 bases between them. This CDR3 region has 14 residues. Germline V gene data show CDR1 as SEHNR and CDR2 as FQNEAQ (reference sequence). CDR3 coding DNA: TGTGCCAGCAGCTTAGAGACAGCTTCCTACGAGCAGTACTTC. It codes for CASSLETASYEQYF.

The chain combines TRBV6-2 or TRBV6-3 with TRBJ2-1; D is uncertain. Looked up from germline, CDR1 is MNHEY and CDR2 is SVGEGT. The CDR3 runs to 12 residues. V lost 10 bases and J 6 bases, leaving 13 bases between the germline ends. For the CDR3, the DNA is TGTGCCACTCGGACCCTAACCAATGAGCAGTTCTTC. Its translation is CATRTLTNEQFF.

A single count supports this clonotype. Given a much more abundant clone one base away, this may be a read error. The V and J genes are TRBV2 and TRBJ1-5; D may be TRBD1 (6 bases). Looked up from germline, CDR1 is SNHLY and CDR2 is FYNNEI. CDR3 length equals 15 residues. The ends were cut back, 11 bases at V and 7 bases at J, with 24 bases in the middle. The CDR3 here is CASSTSRGRGQPQHF. The CDR3 DNA reads TGTGCCTCGAGCACTTCCCGGGGCAGGGGACAGCCCCAGCATTTT.

The chain employs TRBV30 and TRBJ2-1, with D hard to call. The germline V gene encodes CDR1 GTSNPN and CDR2 SVGIG (reference sequence). The CDR3 is 12 amino acids. Between the trimmed V and J ends, which lost 0 bases and 8 bases, there was a span of 8 bases. CDR3 sequence reads: CAWSVLNHEQFF. DNA of the CDR3: TGTGCCTGGAGTGTACTTAACCATGAGCAGTTCTTC.

In its sample, this clonotype was seen many times. The J gene is TRBJ1-4, the V gene TRBV5-1; D not resolved. CDR1 SGHRS and CDR2 YFSETQ come from the germline V gene. The CDR3 extends over 15 amino acids. Deletions cut 0 bases from V and 5 bases from J, with 11 bases between. The DNA for the CDR3 is TGCGCCAGCAGCTTGGCCCCACCGTTAAATGAAAAACTGTTTTTT. Protein product: CASSLAPPLNEKLFF. The entire variable domain, with the rest obtained from reference TRBV5-1 and TRBJ1-4, is as follows: KAGVTQTPRYLIKTRGQQVTLSCSPISGHRSVSWYQQTPGQGLQFLFEYFSETQRNKGNFPGRFSGRQFSNSRSEMNVSTLELGDSALYLCASSLAPPLNEKLFFGSGTQLSVL.

There are a few counts of this clonotype. The rearrangement uses TRBV7-9 and TRBJ2-3, with a tentative D call TRBD1 (6 bases). The germline V gene has CDR1 SEHNR and CDR2 FQNEAQ (reference sequence). This CDR3 spans 13 amino acids. Trimming stripped 4 bases from V and 4 bases from J, with 9 bases between. CDR3: CASSSYRADTQYF. The CDR3 nucleotides are TGTGCCAGCAGCTCCTACAGGGCAGATACGCAGTATTTT.

This clonotype was counted many times. J is TRBJ2-7 and V is TRBV25-1; no definite D call. CDR3 length: 15 amino acids. V lost 5 bases, J lost 0 bases, and 14 bases lay in between. CDR1 and CDR2 from the germline V gene are MGHDK and SYGVNS. The CDR3 is CASSINGVGSYEQYF. The CDR3 DNA follows: TGTGCCAGCAGTATAAATGGGGTTGGCTCCTACGAGCAGTACTTC.

This clonotype was seen at least ten times. V is TRBV12-5 and J is TRBJ1-1; tentatively, D is TRBD1 (5 bases). The germline V gene has CDR1 LGHNT and CDR2 FRNRAP. Trimming removed 6 bases from V and 5 bases from J, with 16 bases in between. The CDR3 has 14 amino acids. The CDR3 region is CASGPDGGWTEAFF. The CDR3 DNA is TGTGCTAGTGGCCCTGATGGGGGTTGGACTGAAGCTTTCTTT.

In this sample, this clonotype turned up many times. The V and J genes are TRBV7-3 and TRBJ2-6; D uncertain. Germline loops: CDR1 SGHTA, CDR2 FQGTGA. The CDR3 covers 17 residues. With 5 bases removed from V and 2 bases from J, the gap between germline ends came to 16 bases. The CDR3 region has the DNA TGTGCCAGCAGCGGCGTAACGCCTGGGACTGGGGCCAACGTCCTGACTTTC. Its protein product is CASSGVTPGTGANVLTF.

This clonotype was picked up a small number of times. The chain couples TRBV7-9 to TRBJ1-1; D is ambiguous. Germline-derived CDR1 and CDR2 are SEHNR and FQNEAQ (reference sequence). The ends were cut back, 5 bases at V and 3 bases at J, with 4 bases in the middle. The CDR3 loop spans 11 amino acids. The CDR3 here is CASSLHTEAFF. CDR3 DNA: TGTGCCAGCAGCCTTCACACTGAAGCTTTCTTT.

The J gene is TRBJ2-3, the V gene TRBV7-3; no definite D call. The CDR3 contains 14 residues. Looked up from germline, CDR1 is SGHTA and CDR2 is FQGTGA. V lost 2 bases to trimming and J lost 4 bases, with 10 bases between them. CDR3 loop: CASSLVANPDTQYF. As DNA, the CDR3 is TGTGCCAGCAGCTTAGTAGCAAACCCAGATACGCAGTATTTT.